This T cell receptor beta chain comes out of a study of T cell changes during pregnancy in multiple sclerosis (dated 2019 in TCRdb). Notes on the research overall: The study looked at changes in the T cell repertoire across pregnancy in women with multiple sclerosis.

CDR3 length: 12 amino acids, cysteine to phenylalanine. Only the CDR3 DNA is retained, 36 bases long and in frame from the first base. With respect to this clone: There is no known antigen for this receptor. No base qualities exist here, and no much larger clone lies one base off it.

Library prep was done by the immunoSEQ multiplex PCR assay. TCRdb holds this immuneACCESS table with in-frame rearrangements only. Some clones are missing; in checked studies, unresolved V genes explain under half, and the rest has no known cause. Counted in this sample were tens of thousands of clones; more than 80% of them appeared once. The ten largest clones add up to 5.7% of the sample. This sequence was found in a female donor with multiple sclerosis, enrolled in a pregnancy study. The chain is made from TRBV21-1 and TRBJ2-7; the table assigns TRBD1, which was not confirmed against the DNA. TRBV21-1 constitutes a pseudogene. The material sequenced was CD8+ T cells from peripheral blood mononuclear cells, taken before pregnancy. The CDR3 sequence is CASSIAGREQYF. The nucleotide sequence is given as TGTGCCAGCAGCATCGCAGGGCGCGAGCAGTACTTC.